This is a list of T cell receptor beta chains from one sample in a study of blood T cell repertoires in COVID-19. Only in-frame clones appear in the TCRdb table, and some are missing; sequencing was by immunoSEQ multiplex PCR. The sample contains 200,000 to 250,000 clones, 85% to 90% of which appear only once. What was sequenced was PBMCs or T cells enriched from blood (not recorded which). These receptors all come from a woman between 50 and 59 years old with acute COVID-19. Each CDR3 is given with its conserved first and last residue. A D gene is named only where the DNA matches it firmly. The size field is filled for only some rows; it gives once, few, many or a size class.

abundance: -; d_gene: TRBD2; len: 17; j_gene: TRBJ2-1; v_gene: TRBV7-9; CDR3nt: TGTGCCAGCAGCTTAGGGGGTCGCGGGAGGTTCTACAATGAGCAGTTCTTC; CDR3aa: CASSLGGRGRFYNEQFF
abundance: few; d_gene: TRBD1; len: 13; j_gene: TRBJ1-2; v_gene: TRBV2; CDR3nt: TGTGCCAGCGGCAGACAGGGGAGCTATGGCTACACCTTC; CDR3aa: CASGRQGSYGYTF
abundance: -; d_gene: TRBD2; len: 15; j_gene: TRBJ2-7; v_gene: TRBV9; CDR3nt: TGTGCCAGCAGCGTAGGACCGGGAGGGCGCTACGAGCAGTACTTC; CDR3aa: CASSVGPGGRYEQYF
abundance: -; d_gene: -; len: 13; j_gene: TRBJ1-5; v_gene: TRBV6-5; CDR3nt: TGTGCCAGCAGTTACCAGTGGGGCGAGTCCCAGCATTTT; CDR3aa: CASSYQWGESQHF
abundance: -; d_gene: TRBD2; len: 15; j_gene: TRBJ2-7; v_gene: TRBV30; CDR3nt: TGTGCCTGGAGTGTCAAGACTAGCGGTATCTACGAGCAGTACTTC; CDR3aa: CAWSVKTSGIYEQYF
abundance: -; d_gene: -; len: 14; j_gene: TRBJ2-7; v_gene: TRBV19; CDR3nt: TGTGCCAGTAGTATGTACGGGGGTTCCTACGAGCAGTACTTC; CDR3aa: CASSMYGGSYEQYF
abundance: -; d_gene: TRBD2; len: 16; j_gene: TRBJ2-1; v_gene: TRBV19; CDR3nt: TGTGCCAGTAGTCCTCACGGCGGGAGGGCCGCGAGTGAGCAGTTCTTC; CDR3aa: CASSPHGGRAASEQFF
abundance: -; d_gene: -; len: 13; j_gene: TRBJ1-2; v_gene: TRBV30; CDR3nt: TGTGCCTGGGACCAGAAGGGGGTAAATGGCTACACCTTC; CDR3aa: CAWDQKGVNGYTF
abundance: -; d_gene: TRBD1; len: 14; j_gene: TRBJ1-1; v_gene: TRBV28; CDR3nt: TGTGCCAGCTTTACGACAGGGGGGAACACTGAAGCTTTCTTT; CDR3aa: CASFTTGGNTEAFF
abundance: -; d_gene: TRBD1; len: 16; j_gene: TRBJ2-7; v_gene: TRBV6-5; CDR3nt: TGTGCCAGCAGTTACTCGGACAGGGGGGGTGCGTGGGAGCAGTACTTC; CDR3aa: CASSYSDRGGAWEQYF
abundance: -; d_gene: -; len: 15; j_gene: TRBJ2-6; v_gene: TRBV27; CDR3nt: TGTGCCAGCAGTGGGGCAGCCTCGGGGGCCAACGTCCTGACTTTC; CDR3aa: CASSGAASGANVLTF
abundance: -; d_gene: -; len: 15; j_gene: TRBJ2-1; v_gene: TRBV11-1; CDR3nt: TGTGCCAGCAGCTTAGATCAGGGCACCTACAATGAGCAGTTCTTC; CDR3aa: CASSLDQGTYNEQFF
abundance: -; d_gene: TRBD1; len: 14; j_gene: TRBJ1-2; v_gene: TRBV29-1; CDR3nt: TGCAGCGCAGGGGGACAGGGGGCCCCAATTGGCTACACCTTC; CDR3aa: CSAGGQGAPIGYTF
abundance: -; d_gene: -; len: 14; j_gene: TRBJ2-7; v_gene: TRBV6-5; CDR3nt: TGTGCCAGCACTCTACTAGCTCTTTCGGGGGAGCAGTACTTC; CDR3aa: CASTLLALSGEQYF
abundance: -; d_gene: -; len: 16; j_gene: TRBJ1-5; v_gene: TRBV18; CDR3nt: TGTGCCAGCTCACCGGGTACAGGGCGGTCGTGGGGACCCCAGCATTTT; CDR3aa: CASSPGTGRSWGPQHF
abundance: -; d_gene: -; len: 13; j_gene: TRBJ2-7; v_gene: TRBV7-3; CDR3nt: TGTGCCAGCAGCTTAACCAGGGATGGCGAGCAGTACTTC; CDR3aa: CASSLTRDGEQYF
abundance: -; d_gene: -; len: 13; j_gene: TRBJ2-1; v_gene: TRBV11-3; CDR3nt: TGTGCCAGCAGCTTACAGGGTAGCGGTGAGCAGTTCTTC; CDR3aa: CASSLQGSGEQFF
abundance: -; d_gene: -; len: 12; j_gene: TRBJ2-7; v_gene: TRBV19; CDR3nt: TGTGCCAGTAGTATCTACCCCTACGAGCAGTACTTC; CDR3aa: CASSIYPYEQYF
abundance: -; d_gene: -; len: 15; j_gene: TRBJ2-2; v_gene: TRBV3-1/TRBV3-2; CDR3nt: TGTGCCAGCAGCAGGCGACCGCCCGGGACCGGGGAGCTGTTTTTT; CDR3aa: CASSRRPPGTGELFF
abundance: -; d_gene: -; len: 17; j_gene: TRBJ2-1; v_gene: TRBV11-2; CDR3nt: TGTGCCAGCAGCCCTAAAAGTTCCCGGAGCTCCTACAATGAGCAGTTCTTC; CDR3aa: CASSPKSSRSSYNEQFF
abundance: -; d_gene: -; len: 14; j_gene: TRBJ2-5; v_gene: TRBV7-9; CDR3nt: TGTGCCAGCAGCTTCCCCGGGTCGGTGGAGACCCAGTACTTC; CDR3aa: CASSFPGSVETQYF
abundance: -; d_gene: TRBD2; len: 17; j_gene: TRBJ2-7; v_gene: TRBV4-2; CDR3nt: TGTGCCAGCAGCCATACTAATAGCGGGAGGGTGGCCGACGAGCAGTACTTC; CDR3aa: CASSHTNSGRVADEQYF
abundance: -; d_gene: -; len: 15; j_gene: TRBJ1-2; v_gene: TRBV28; CDR3nt: TGTGCCAGCAGTTTAGTTGGAGGTCCTAACTATGGCTACACCTTC; CDR3aa: CASSLVGGPNYGYTF
abundance: -; d_gene: TRBD1; len: 14; j_gene: TRBJ2-2; v_gene: TRBV19; CDR3nt: TGTGCCAGTAGTATAGGACAGGGGGCTGGGGAGCTGTTTTTT; CDR3aa: CASSIGQGAGELFF
abundance: -; d_gene: -; len: 13; j_gene: TRBJ1-2; v_gene: TRBV27; CDR3nt: TGTGCCAGCAGATTAGGTACCGCGGGTGGCTACACCTTC; CDR3aa: CASRLGTAGGYTF